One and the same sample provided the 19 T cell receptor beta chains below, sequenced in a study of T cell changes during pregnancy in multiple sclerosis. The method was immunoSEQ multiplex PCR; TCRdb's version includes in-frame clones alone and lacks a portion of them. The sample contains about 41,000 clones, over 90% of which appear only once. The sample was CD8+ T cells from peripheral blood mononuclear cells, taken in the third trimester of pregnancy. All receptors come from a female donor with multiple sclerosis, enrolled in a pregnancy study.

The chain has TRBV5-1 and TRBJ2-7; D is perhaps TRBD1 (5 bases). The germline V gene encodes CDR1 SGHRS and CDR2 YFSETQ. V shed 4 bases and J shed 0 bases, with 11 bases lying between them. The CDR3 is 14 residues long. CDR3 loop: CASSEGVDSYEQYF. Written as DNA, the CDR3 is TGCGCCAGCAGCGAAGGGGTGGACTCCTACGAGCAGTACTTC.

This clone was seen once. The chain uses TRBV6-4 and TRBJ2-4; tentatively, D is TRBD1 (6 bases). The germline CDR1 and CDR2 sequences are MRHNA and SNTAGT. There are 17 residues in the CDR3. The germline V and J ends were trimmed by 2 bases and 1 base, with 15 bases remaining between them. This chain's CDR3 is CASSDPGHLGAKNIQYF. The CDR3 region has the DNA TGTGCCAGCAGTGACCCGGGACACTTGGGGGCCAAAAACATTCAGTACTTC.

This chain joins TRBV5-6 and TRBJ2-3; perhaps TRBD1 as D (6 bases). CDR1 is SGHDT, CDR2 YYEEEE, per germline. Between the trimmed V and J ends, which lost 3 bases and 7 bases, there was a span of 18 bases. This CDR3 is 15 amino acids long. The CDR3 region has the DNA TGTGCCAGCAGCTCCGAGACCGACAGGCCCTATACGCAGTATTTT. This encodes CASSSETDRPYTQYF. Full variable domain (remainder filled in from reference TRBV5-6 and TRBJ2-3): DAGVTQSPTHLIKTRGQQVTLRCSPKSGHDTVSWYQQALGQGPQFIFQYYEEEERQRGNFPDRFSGHQFPNYSSELNVNALLLGDSALYLCASSSETDRPYTQYFGPGTRLTVL.

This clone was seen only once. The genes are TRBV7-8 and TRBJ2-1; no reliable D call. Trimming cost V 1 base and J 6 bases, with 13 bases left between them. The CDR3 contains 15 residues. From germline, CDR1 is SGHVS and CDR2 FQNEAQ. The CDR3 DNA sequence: TGTGCCAGCAGCTTAGGAGAGGTTGCGAGCAATGAGCAGTTCTTC. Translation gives CASSLGEVASNEQFF.

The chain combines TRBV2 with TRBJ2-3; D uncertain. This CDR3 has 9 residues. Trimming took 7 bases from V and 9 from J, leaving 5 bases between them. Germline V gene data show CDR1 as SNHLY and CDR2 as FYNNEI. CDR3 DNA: TGTGCCAGCATCGGGACGCAGTATTTT. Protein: CASIGTQYF.

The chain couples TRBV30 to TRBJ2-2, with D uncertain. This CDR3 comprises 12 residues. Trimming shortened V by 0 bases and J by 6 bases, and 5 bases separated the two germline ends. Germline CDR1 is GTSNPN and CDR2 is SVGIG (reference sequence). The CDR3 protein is CAWSVYSGELFF. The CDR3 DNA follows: TGTGCCTGGAGTGTATATTCCGGGGAGCTGTTTTTT.

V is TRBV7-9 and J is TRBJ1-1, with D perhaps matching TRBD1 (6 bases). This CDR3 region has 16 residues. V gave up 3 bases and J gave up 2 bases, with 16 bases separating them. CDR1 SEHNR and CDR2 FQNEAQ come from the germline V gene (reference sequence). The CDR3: CASSLGPQGSNTEAFF. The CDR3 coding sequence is TGTGCCAGCAGCTTGGGACCCCAGGGGAGCAACACTGAAGCTTTCTTT.

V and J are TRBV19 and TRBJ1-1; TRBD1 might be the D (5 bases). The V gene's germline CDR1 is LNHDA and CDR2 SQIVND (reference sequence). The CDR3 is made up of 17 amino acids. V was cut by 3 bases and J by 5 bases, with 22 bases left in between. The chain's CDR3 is CASSMGGSWGIRTEAFF. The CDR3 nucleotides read TGTGCCAGTAGTATGGGAGGGTCATGGGGGATTAGGACTGAAGCTTTCTTT.

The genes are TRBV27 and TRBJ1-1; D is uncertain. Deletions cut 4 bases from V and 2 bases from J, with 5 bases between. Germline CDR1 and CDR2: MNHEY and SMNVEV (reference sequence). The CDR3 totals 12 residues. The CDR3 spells CASSSSNTEAFF. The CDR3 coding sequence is TGTGCCAGCAGTTCTAGTAACACTGAAGCTTTCTTT.

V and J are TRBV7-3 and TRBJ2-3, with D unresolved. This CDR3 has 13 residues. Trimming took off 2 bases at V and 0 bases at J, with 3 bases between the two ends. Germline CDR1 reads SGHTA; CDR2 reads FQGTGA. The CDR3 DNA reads TGTGCCAGCAGCTTACAGAGCACAGATACGCAGTATTTT. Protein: CASSLQSTDTQYF.

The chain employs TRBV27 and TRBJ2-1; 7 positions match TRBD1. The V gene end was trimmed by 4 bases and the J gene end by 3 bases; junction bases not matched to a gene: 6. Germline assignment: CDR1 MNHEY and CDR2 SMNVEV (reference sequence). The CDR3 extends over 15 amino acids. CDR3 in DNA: TGTGCCAGCAGTTCGCTCCGGGACAGCTACAATGAGCAGTTCTTC. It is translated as CASSSLRDSYNEQFF.

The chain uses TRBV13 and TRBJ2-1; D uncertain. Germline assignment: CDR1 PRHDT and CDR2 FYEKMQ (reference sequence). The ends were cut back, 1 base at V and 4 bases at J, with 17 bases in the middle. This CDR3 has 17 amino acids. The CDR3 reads CASSLEPQTYTYNEQFF. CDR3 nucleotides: TGTGCCAGCAGCTTAGAACCGCAAACATACACGTACAATGAGCAGTTCTTC. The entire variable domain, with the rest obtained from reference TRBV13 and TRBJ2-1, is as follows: AAGVIQSPRHLIKEKRETATLKCYPIPRHDTVYWYQQGPGQDPQFLISFYEKMQSDKGSIPDRFSAQQFSDYHSELNMSSLELGDSALYFCASSLEPQTYTYNEQFFGPGTRLTVL.

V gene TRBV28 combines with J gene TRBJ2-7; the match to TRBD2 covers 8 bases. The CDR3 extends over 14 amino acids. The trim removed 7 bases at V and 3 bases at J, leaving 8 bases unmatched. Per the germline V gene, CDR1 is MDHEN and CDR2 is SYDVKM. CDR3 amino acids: CASTRGGSNYEQYF. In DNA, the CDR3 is TGTGCCAGCACCCGGGGGGGTAGCAACTACGAGCAGTACTTC.

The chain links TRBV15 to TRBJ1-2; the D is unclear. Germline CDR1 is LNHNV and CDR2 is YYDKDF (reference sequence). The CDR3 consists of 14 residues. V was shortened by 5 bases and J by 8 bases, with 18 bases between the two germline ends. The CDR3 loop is CATSSERGVGGYTF. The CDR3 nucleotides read TGTGCCACCAGCTCCGAGCGGGGTGTCGGGGGCTACACCTTC.

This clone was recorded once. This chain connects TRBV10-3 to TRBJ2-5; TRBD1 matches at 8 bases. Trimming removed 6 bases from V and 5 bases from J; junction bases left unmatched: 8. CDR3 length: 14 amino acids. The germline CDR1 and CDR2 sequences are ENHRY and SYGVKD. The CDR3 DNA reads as TGTGCCATCAGAGAGGACAGGGAGTATGAGACCCAGTACTTC. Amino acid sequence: CAIREDREYETQYF.

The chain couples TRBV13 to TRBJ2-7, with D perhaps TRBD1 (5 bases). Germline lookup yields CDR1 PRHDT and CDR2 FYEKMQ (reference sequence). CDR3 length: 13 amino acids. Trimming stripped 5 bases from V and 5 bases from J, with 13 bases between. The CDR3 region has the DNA TGTGCCAGCAGCGAGTTAGGGGCCCACGAGCAGTACTTC. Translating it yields CASSELGAHEQYF.

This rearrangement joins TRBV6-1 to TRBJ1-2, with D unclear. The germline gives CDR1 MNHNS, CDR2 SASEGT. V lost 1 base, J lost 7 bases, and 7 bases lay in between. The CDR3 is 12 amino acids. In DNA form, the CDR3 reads TGTGCCAGCAGTGAAGGGACTCTTGGCTACACCTTC. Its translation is CASSEGTLGYTF.

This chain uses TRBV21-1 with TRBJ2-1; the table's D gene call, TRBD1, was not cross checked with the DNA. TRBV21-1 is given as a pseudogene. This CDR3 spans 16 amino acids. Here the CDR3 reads CASSQGRQDHYNEQFF. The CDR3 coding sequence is TGTGCCAGCAGCCAGGGGAGACAGGACCACTACAATGAGCAGTTCTTC.

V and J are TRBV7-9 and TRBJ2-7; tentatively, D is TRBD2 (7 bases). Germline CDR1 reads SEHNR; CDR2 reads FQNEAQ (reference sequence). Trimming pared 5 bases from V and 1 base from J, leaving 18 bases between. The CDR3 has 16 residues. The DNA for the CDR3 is TGTGCCAGCAGCCATTCCCCGGGGGGCGAGTCCTACGAGCAGTACTTC. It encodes CASSHSPGGESYEQYF.